The rows below give T cell receptor beta chains drawn from one sample of a study of T cell repertoires in cytomegalovirus infection. One entry per CDR3 protein, called by TCRdb with MiXCR from the reads. The data show about 450,000 distinct CDR3 sequences, under 40% seen once. Sequencing was carried out using PBMCs. These receptors were obtained from a human donor in good health (CMV status not recorded). Some clones in this sample may be carry-over from other donors' samples. CDR3s include the opening cysteine and the closing phenylalanine or tryptophan. A D gene is named only where the DNA matches it firmly. A row's size may be missing; if present it is once, few, many or a size class.

v_gene: TRBV7-2
abundance: many
d_gene: NA
j_gene: TRBJ2-7
CDR3aa: CASSLENSFYEQYF
CDR3nt: TGTGCCAGCAGCTTAGAAAACAGCTTCTACGAGCAGTACTTC

v_gene: TRBV6-4
abundance: few
d_gene: TRBD2
j_gene: TRBJ2-3
CDR3aa: CASSDCQRGYSDTQYF
CDR3nt: TGTGCCAGCAGTGACTGCCAGCGGGGCTACTCAGATACGCAGTATTTT

v_gene: TRBV2
abundance: few
d_gene: NA
j_gene: TRBJ1-1
CDR3aa: CASSAGGRTEAFF
CDR3nt: TGTGCCAGCAGTGCGGGGGGGAGGACTGAAGCTTTCTTT

v_gene: TRBV7-8
abundance: many
d_gene: NA
j_gene: TRBJ2-3
CDR3aa: CASSLWQKSTDTQYF
CDR3nt: TGTGCCAGCAGCTTATGGCAGAAAAGCACAGATACGCAGTATTTT

v_gene: TRBV19
abundance: NA
d_gene: NA
j_gene: TRBJ2-7
CDR3aa: CASSIDDGFCDQYF
CDR3nt: TGTGCCAGTAGTATAGATGACGGGTTCTGCGATCAGTACTTC

v_gene: TRBV7-2
abundance: NA
d_gene: NA
j_gene: TRBJ1-5
CDR3aa: CASSTESPRNQPQHF
CDR3nt: TGTGCCAGCAGCACCGAGTCGCCCCGCAATCAGCCCCAGCATTTT

v_gene: TRBV12-3/TRBV12-4
abundance: NA
d_gene: NA
j_gene: TRBJ1-1
CDR3aa: CASRVQVNTEAFF
CDR3nt: TGTGCCAGCAGAGTACAGGTGAACACTGAAGCTTTCTTT

v_gene: TRBV11-2
abundance: NA
d_gene: NA
j_gene: TRBJ2-7
CDR3aa: CASSLDQGAAVGEQYF
CDR3nt: TGTGCCAGCAGCTTAGATCAGGGTGCCGCTGTGGGGGAGCAGTACTTC

v_gene: TRBV20-1
abundance: few
d_gene: NA
j_gene: TRBJ1-4
CDR3aa: CSARGVGGATNEKLFF
CDR3nt: TGCAGTGCTAGAGGGGTGGGGGGAGCAACTAATGAAAAACTGTTTTTT

v_gene: TRBV20-1
abundance: NA
d_gene: NA
j_gene: TRBJ2-7
CDR3aa: CSADGPYEQYF
CDR3nt: TGCAGTGCTGACGGTCCCTACGAGCAGTACTTC

v_gene: TRBV6-6
abundance: few
d_gene: NA
j_gene: TRBJ1-1
CDR3aa: CASSPKLWNTEAFF
CDR3nt: TGTGCCAGCAGTCCCAAGCTGTGGAACACTGAAGCTTTCTTT

v_gene: TRBV6-6
abundance: NA
d_gene: NA
j_gene: TRBJ1-6
CDR3aa: CASSYSSGYNSPLHF
CDR3nt: TGTGCCAGCAGTTACTCATCCGGGTATAATTCACCCCTCCACTTT

v_gene: TRBV7-6
abundance: many
d_gene: TRBD1
j_gene: TRBJ1-5
CDR3aa: CASSLGKGAGQPQHF
CDR3nt: TGTGCCAGCAGCTTAGGGAAGGGGGCGGGTCAGCCCCAGCATTTT

v_gene: TRBV7-9
abundance: NA
d_gene: TRBD1
j_gene: TRBJ1-1
CDR3aa: CASSRGRDTEAFF
CDR3nt: TGTGCCAGCAGCAGGGGGCGGGACACTGAAGCTTTCTTT

v_gene: TRBV7-9
abundance: NA
d_gene: NA
j_gene: TRBJ1-2
CDR3aa: CASSLTGTNYGYTF
CDR3nt: TGTGCCAGCAGTCTTACCGGGACTAACTATGGCTACACCTTC

v_gene: TRBV7-9
abundance: NA
d_gene: TRBD1
j_gene: TRBJ2-7
CDR3aa: CASSFDRDRWYEQYF
CDR3nt: TGTGCCAGCAGCTTTGACCGGGACAGGTGGTACGAGCAGTACTTC

v_gene: TRBV7-2
abundance: many
d_gene: NA
j_gene: TRBJ1-2
CDR3aa: CASSLVQNYGYTF
CDR3nt: TGTGCCAGCAGCTTAGTACAGAACTATGGCTACACCTTC

v_gene: TRBV6-5
abundance: NA
d_gene: NA
j_gene: TRBJ1-2
CDR3aa: CASSRWDGRNYGYTF
CDR3nt: TGTGCCAGCAGCCGATGGGACGGCCGTAACTATGGCTACACCTTC

v_gene: TRBV19
abundance: few
d_gene: TRBD1
j_gene: TRBJ1-5
CDR3aa: CASSPGGTGGRQPQHF
CDR3nt: TGTGCCAGTAGTCCGGGAGGGACAGGGGGCCGTCAGCCCCAGCATTTT

v_gene: TRBV7-2
abundance: many
d_gene: NA
j_gene: TRBJ2-1
CDR3aa: CASSPRRQGSRNNEQFF
CDR3nt: TGTGCCAGCAGCCCCCGACGGCAGGGGAGCCGAAACAATGAGCAGTTCTTC

v_gene: TRBV12-3/TRBV12-4
abundance: many
d_gene: NA
j_gene: TRBJ1-6
CDR3aa: CASSGGQNNSPLHF
CDR3nt: TGTGCCAGCAGTGGCGGACAGAATAATTCACCCCTCCACTTT

v_gene: TRBV4-1
abundance: NA
d_gene: NA
j_gene: TRBJ2-1
CDR3aa: CASSSSGEQFF
CDR3nt: TGCGCCAGCAGCTCCTCCGGAGAGCAGTTCTTC

v_gene: TRBV2
abundance: NA
d_gene: NA
j_gene: TRBJ2-5
CDR3aa: CASSEGRLQETQYF
CDR3nt: TGTGCCAGCAGTGAAGGGCGGCTCCAAGAGACCCAGTACTTC

v_gene: TRBV4-1
abundance: NA
d_gene: NA
j_gene: TRBJ1-5
CDR3aa: CASSQEYLSGNQPQHF
CDR3nt: TGCGCCAGCAGCCAAGAGTATTTGTCTGGCAATCAGCCCCAGCATTTT

v_gene: TRBV7-2
abundance: few
d_gene: TRBD2
j_gene: TRBJ2-5
CDR3aa: CASSLKGLARGTQYF
CDR3nt: TGTGCCAGCAGCTTAAAGGGACTAGCGAGGGGGACCCAGTACTTC

v_gene: TRBV6-1
abundance: NA
d_gene: TRBD2
j_gene: TRBJ2-2
CDR3aa: CASSARLAGARILGTGELFF
CDR3nt: TGTGCCAGCAGTGCCCGACTAGCGGGGGCCCGAATCTTGGGGACCGGGGAGCTGTTTTTT

v_gene: TRBV12-3/TRBV12-4
abundance: NA
d_gene: NA
j_gene: TRBJ1-3
CDR3aa: CASSLMRGAGNTIYF
CDR3nt: TGTGCCAGCAGCCTGATGAGGGGGGCTGGAAACACCATATATTTT

v_gene: TRBV7-8
abundance: medium-sized
d_gene: NA
j_gene: TRBJ1-5
CDR3aa: CASSRSGTSNQPQHF
CDR3nt: TGTGCCAGCAGCCGATCGGGAACTAGCAATCAGCCCCAGCATTTT

v_gene: TRBV7-9
abundance: few
d_gene: NA
j_gene: TRBJ2-2
CDR3aa: CASSWTEYTGELFF
CDR3nt: TGTGCCAGCAGCTGGACAGAATACACCGGGGAGCTGTTTTTT

v_gene: TRBV24-1
abundance: NA
d_gene: TRBD1
j_gene: TRBJ2-7
CDR3aa: CATSDLTGGTSEQYF
CDR3nt: TGTGCCACCAGTGATTTAACAGGGGGTACATCCGAGCAGTACTTC

v_gene: TRBV15
abundance: few
d_gene: NA
j_gene: TRBJ1-2
CDR3aa: CATSRDLAENYGYTF
CDR3nt: TGTGCCACCAGCAGAGATTTAGCCGAAAACTATGGCTACACCTTC

v_gene: TRBV6-5
abundance: NA
d_gene: NA
j_gene: TRBJ2-3
CDR3aa: CASSGLGPSSTDTQYF
CDR3nt: TGTGCCAGCAGCGGTCTAGGACCTTCTAGCACAGATACGCAGTATTTT

v_gene: TRBV4-3
abundance: few
d_gene: NA
j_gene: TRBJ2-7
CDR3aa: CASSQHLASSYEQYF
CDR3nt: TGCGCCAGCAGCCAACACCTGGCCAGCTCCTACGAGCAGTACTTC

v_gene: TRBV6-6
abundance: few
d_gene: TRBD2
j_gene: TRBJ2-5
CDR3aa: CASSYSAGGLETQYF
CDR3nt: TGTGCCAGCAGCTACTCGGCGGGGGGGCTGGAGACCCAGTACTTC

v_gene: TRBV27
abundance: few
d_gene: TRBD1
j_gene: TRBJ1-6
CDR3aa: CASSLKEEGTGGAF
CDR3nt: TGTGCCAGCAGTTTAAAGGAAGAGGGGACAGGGGGTGCGTTT

v_gene: TRBV7-2
abundance: NA
d_gene: TRBD1
j_gene: TRBJ2-2
CDR3aa: CASSSTGAQVRELFF
CDR3nt: TGTGCCAGCAGCTCTACAGGGGCGCAGGTCCGGGAGCTGTTTTTT

v_gene: TRBV10-3
abundance: NA
d_gene: NA
j_gene: TRBJ2-7
CDR3aa: CAITRDGTYEQYF
CDR3nt: TGTGCCATCACCAGGGACGGAACCTACGAGCAGTACTTC

v_gene: TRBV20-1
abundance: NA
d_gene: NA
j_gene: TRBJ1-1
CDR3aa: CSARFFSYRVWANTEAFF
CDR3nt: TGCAGTGCTAGGTTCTTCTCCTACAGGGTTTGGGCGAACACTGAAGCTTTCTTT

v_gene: TRBV19
abundance: NA
d_gene: NA
j_gene: TRBJ1-1
CDR3aa: CASTLTAGVNTEAFF
CDR3nt: TGTGCCAGTACCTTGACGGCGGGTGTGAACACTGAAGCTTTCTTT

v_gene: TRBV6-5
abundance: NA
d_gene: TRBD2
j_gene: TRBJ2-1
CDR3aa: CASQPGLAGGISYNEQFF
CDR3nt: TGTGCCAGTCAACCGGGACTAGCGGGGGGAATCTCCTACAATGAGCAGTTCTTC

v_gene: TRBV5-3
abundance: once
d_gene: NA
j_gene: TRBJ2-3
CDR3aa: CASSLAAAANTQYF
CDR3nt: TGTGCCAGCAGCTTGGCTGCGGCAGCCAACACGCAGTATTTT

v_gene: TRBV19
abundance: few
d_gene: NA
j_gene: TRBJ2-7
CDR3aa: CATRGGGFPPYEQYF
CDR3nt: TGTGCCACCAGGGGGGGGGGGTTCCCCCCCTACGAGCAGTACTTC

v_gene: TRBV6-1
abundance: NA
d_gene: NA
j_gene: TRBJ1-1
CDR3aa: CASSWADNTEAFF
CDR3nt: TGTGCCAGCAGTTGGGCGGATAACACTGAAGCTTTCTTT